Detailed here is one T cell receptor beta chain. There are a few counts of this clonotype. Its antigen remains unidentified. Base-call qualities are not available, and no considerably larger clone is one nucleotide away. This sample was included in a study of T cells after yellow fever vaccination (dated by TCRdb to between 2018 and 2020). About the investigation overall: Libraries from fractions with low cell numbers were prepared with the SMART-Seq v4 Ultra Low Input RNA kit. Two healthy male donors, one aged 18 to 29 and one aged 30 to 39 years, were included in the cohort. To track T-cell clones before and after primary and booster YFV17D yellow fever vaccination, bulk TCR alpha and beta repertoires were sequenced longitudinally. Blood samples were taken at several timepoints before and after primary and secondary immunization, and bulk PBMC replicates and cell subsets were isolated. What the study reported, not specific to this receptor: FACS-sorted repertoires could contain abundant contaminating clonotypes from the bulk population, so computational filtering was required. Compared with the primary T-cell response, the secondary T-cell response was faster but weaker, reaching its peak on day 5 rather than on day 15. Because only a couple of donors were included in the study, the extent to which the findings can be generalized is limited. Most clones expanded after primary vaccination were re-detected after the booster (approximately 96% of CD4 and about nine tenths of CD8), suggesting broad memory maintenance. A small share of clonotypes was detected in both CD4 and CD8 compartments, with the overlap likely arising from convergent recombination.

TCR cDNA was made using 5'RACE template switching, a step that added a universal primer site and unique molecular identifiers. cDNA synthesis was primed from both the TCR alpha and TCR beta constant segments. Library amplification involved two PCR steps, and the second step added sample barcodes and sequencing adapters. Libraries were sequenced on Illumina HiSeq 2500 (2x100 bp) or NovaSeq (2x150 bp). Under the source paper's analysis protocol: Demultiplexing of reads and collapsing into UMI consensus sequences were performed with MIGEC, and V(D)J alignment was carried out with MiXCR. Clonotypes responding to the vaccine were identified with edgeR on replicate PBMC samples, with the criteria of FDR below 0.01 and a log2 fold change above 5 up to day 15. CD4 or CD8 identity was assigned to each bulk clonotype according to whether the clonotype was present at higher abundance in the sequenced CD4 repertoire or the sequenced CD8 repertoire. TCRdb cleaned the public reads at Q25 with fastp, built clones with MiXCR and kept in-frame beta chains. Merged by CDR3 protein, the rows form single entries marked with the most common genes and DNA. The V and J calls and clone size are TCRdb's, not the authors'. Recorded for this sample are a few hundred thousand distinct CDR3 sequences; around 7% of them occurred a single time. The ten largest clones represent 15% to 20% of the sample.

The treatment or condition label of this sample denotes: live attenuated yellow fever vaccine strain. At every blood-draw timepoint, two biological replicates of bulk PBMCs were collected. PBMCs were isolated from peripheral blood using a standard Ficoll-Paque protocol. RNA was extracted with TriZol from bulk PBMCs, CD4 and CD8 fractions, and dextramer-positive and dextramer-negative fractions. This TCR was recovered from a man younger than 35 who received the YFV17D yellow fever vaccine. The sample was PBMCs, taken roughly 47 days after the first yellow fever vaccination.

The CDR3 protein: CSARDRILPSYEQYV. The DNA sequence follows: TGCAGTGCTAGAGACCGGATACTACCCTCCTACGAGCAGTACGTC. The rearranged chain carries TRBV20-1 and TRBJ2-7; there is no confident call for the D gene. From cysteine to valine, the CDR3 is 15 amino acids long. The CDR3 DNA has 45 bases and is translated from base 1. The germline V gene (reference sequence) sets CDR1 to DFQATT and CDR2 to SNEGSKA. Trimming at the junction amounts to 0 bases on V and 0 bases on J, and the germline ends lie 12 bases apart.